This T cell receptor (beta chain) was identified in a study of cytomegalovirus exposure and HLA in healthy donors. Concerning this clone itself: Its antigen remains unknown.

Per the germline V gene, CDR1 is SGHRS and CDR2 is YFSETQ. This CDR3 region has 16 residues. Trimming removed 3 bases from V and 4 bases from J; junction bases left unmatched: 5. Study results and limitations: For most TCR sequences rarity was the rule, although some public TCRs occurred in many donors. Later examination showed HLA-associated TCR beta chains had greater clonal expansion than equally common others.

PCR amplification relied on 60 Vbeta primers (plus 13 Jbeta primers). In the study's own analysis: In a later analysis, the count reached 75 million to 90 million unique TCR beta chains, with 8.5 million to 14 million shared. Method: immunoSEQ multiplex PCR; TCRdb's copy keeps in-frame clones and lacks some. The DNA was the basis for D and trimming; V, J and clone size are from that table. This table holds about 35,000 clones, 80% found once. V is TRBV5-1 and J is TRBJ2-1, with 12 bases fitting TRBD2. The material sequenced was PBMCs. The source of this sequence is a male donor in good health and CMV-seronegative. The CDR3 sequence is CASSWTSGDHYNEQFF. The DNA for the CDR3 is TGCGCCAGCAGCTGGACTAGCGGGGACCATTACAATGAGCAGTTCTTC.